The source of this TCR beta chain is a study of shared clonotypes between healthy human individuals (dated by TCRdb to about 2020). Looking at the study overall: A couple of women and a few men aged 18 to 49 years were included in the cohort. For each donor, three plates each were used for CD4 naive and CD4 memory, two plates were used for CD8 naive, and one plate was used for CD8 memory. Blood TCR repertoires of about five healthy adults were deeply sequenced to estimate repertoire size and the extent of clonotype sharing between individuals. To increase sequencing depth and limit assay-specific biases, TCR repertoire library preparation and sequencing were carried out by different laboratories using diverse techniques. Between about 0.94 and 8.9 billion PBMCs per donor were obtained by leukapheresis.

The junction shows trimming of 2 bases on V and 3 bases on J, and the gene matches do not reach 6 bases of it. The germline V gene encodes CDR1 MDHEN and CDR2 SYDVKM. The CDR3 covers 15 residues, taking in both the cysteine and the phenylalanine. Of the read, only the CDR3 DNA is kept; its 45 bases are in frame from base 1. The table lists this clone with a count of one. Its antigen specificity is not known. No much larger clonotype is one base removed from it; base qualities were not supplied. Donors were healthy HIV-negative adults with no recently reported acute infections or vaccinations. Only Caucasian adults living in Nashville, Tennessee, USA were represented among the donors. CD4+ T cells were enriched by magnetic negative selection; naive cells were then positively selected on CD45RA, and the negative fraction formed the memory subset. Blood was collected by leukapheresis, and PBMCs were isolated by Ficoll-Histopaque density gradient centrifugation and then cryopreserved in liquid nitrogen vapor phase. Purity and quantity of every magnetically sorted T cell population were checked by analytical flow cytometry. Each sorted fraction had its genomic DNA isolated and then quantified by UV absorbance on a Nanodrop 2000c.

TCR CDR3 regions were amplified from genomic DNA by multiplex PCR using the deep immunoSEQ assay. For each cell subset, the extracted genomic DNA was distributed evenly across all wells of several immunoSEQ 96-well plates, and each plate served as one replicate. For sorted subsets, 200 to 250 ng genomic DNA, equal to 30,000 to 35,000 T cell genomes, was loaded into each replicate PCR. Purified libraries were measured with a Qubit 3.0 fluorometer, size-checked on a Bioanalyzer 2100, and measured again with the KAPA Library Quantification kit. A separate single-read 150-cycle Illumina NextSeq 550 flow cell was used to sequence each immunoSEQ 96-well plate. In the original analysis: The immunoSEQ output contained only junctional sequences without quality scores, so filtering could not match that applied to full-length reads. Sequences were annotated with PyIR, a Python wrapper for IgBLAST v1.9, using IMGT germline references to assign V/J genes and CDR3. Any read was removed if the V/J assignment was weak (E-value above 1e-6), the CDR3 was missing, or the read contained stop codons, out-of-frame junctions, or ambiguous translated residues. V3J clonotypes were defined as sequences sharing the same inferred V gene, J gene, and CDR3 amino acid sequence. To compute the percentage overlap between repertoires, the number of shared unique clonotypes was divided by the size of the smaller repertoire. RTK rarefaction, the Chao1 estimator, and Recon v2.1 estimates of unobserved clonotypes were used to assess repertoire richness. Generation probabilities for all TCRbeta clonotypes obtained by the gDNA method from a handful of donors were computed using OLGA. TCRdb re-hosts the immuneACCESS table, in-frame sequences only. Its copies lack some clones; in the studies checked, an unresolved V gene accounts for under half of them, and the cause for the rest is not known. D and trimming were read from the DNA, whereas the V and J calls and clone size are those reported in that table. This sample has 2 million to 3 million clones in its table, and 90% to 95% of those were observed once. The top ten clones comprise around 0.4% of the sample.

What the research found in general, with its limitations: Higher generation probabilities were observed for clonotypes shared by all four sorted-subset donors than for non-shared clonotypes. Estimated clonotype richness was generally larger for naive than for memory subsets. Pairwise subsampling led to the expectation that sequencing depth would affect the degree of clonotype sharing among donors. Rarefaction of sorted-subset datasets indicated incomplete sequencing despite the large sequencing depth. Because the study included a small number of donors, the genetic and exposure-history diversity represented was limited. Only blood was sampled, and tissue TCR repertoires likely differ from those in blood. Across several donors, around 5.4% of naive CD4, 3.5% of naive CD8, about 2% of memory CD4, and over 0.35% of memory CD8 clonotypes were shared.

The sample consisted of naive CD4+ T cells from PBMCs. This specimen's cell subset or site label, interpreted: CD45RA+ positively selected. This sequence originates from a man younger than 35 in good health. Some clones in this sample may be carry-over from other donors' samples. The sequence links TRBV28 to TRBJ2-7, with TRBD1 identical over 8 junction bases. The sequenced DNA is TGTGCCAGCAGTTTACTTAGGACAGGGAGCTACGAGCAGTACTTC. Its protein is CASSLLRTGSYEQYF.